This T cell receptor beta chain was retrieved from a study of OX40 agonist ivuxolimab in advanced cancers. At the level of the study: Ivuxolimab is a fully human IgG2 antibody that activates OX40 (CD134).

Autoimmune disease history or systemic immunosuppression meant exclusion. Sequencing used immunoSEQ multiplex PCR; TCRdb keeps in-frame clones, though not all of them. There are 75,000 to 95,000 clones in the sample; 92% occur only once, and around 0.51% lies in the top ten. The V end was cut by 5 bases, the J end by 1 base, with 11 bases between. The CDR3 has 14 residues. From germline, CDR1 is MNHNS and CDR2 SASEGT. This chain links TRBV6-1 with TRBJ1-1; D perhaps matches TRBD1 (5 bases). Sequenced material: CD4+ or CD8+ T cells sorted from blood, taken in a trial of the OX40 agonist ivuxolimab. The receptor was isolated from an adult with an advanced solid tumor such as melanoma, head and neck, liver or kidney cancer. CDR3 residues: CASSFGTKNTEAFF. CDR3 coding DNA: TGTGCCAGCAGTTTTGGGACGAAGAACACTGAAGCTTTCTTT.